Below are 9 T cell receptor beta chains sequenced from a single sample in a study of T-cell reconstitution after alpha-beta-depleted transplantation in children. Library preparation (for TCRbeta) was performed with unique molecular identifiers. TCRdb reanalysed the PCR reads using MiXCR and keeps one entry per CDR3 protein. The table shows a few hundred thousand distinct CDR3 sequences, with 13% occurring only once. The sample here was PBMCs, mostly from graft donor cells, taken 360 days after TCRalphabeta/CD19-depleted stem cell transplant. These receptors all come from a male patient younger than 18 who had a stem cell transplant for acute myeloid leukemia, so the T cells may come from the graft donor.

Regarding this clonotype: An end of the junction differs from the germline gene, which may be a read error. The chain joins TRBV7-7 to TRBJ2-2; 7 bases map to TRBD2. The CDR3 has 16 residues. CDR1 and CDR2 from the germline V gene are SSHAT and FNYEAQ (reference sequence). Written as DNA, the CDR3 is TGTGCTAGCAGCTTAAGCGCGGGAGTTGGCACCGGGGAGCTGTTTTTT. This gives the protein CASSLSAGVGTGELFF.

The table lists this clonotype with many counts. The J gene is TRBJ2-4, the V gene TRBV5-1, with 9 bases identical to TRBD2. Germline lookup yields CDR1 SGHRS and CDR2 YFSETQ. The CDR3 totals 13 residues. V lost 1 base and J lost 14; bases outside the gene matches: 7. CDR3 protein: CASSLRPGLAKYF. The CDR3 DNA sequence: TGCGCCAGCAGCTTGAGGCCGGGACTAGCAAAGTACTTC.

This clonotype showed up just a few times. This chain joins TRBV14 and TRBJ2-3; D tentatively fits TRBD1 or TRBD2 (5 bases each). The CDR3 is made up of 17 amino acids. The V end was cut by 0 bases, the J end by 2 bases, with 15 bases between. Germline loops: CDR1 SGHDN, CDR2 FVKESK. CDR3 region: CASSQDEGPLPTDTQYF. CDR3 nucleotides: TGTGCCAGCAGCCAAGATGAGGGGCCCCTACCCACAGATACGCAGTATTTT. Supplemented by reference TRBV14 and TRBJ2-3, the full variable domain reads EAGVTQFPSHSVIEKGQTVTLRCDPISGHDNLYWYRRVMGKEIKFLLHFVKESKQDESGMPNNRFLAERTGGTYSTLKVQPAELEDSGVYFCASSQDEGPLPTDTQYFGPGTRLTVL.

The rearrangement links TRBV4-2 to TRBJ2-6; D not certain. This CDR3 has 15 residues. The V end lost 4 bases, the J end lost 1 base, and 8 bases lay between the germline ends. The germline V gene encodes CDR1 LGHNA and CDR2 YNFKEQ. This CDR3 is CASSLQLSGANVLTF. The CDR3 coding sequence is TGTGCCAGCAGCCTTCAGCTATCTGGGGCCAACGTCCTGACTTTC.

The genes are TRBV7-9 and TRBJ2-7; D not certain. The CDR3 consists of 15 residues. V shed 3 bases and J shed 6 bases, with 18 bases lying between them. Germline V lookup: CDR1 SEHNR, CDR2 FQNEAQ (reference sequence). The CDR3 protein is CASSFPLSLGGEQYF. CDR3 nucleotide sequence: TGTGCCAGCAGCTTCCCTCTAAGTCTCGGTGGCGAGCAGTACTTC.

This clonotype was seen more than once but under ten times. V gene TRBV29-1 combines with J gene TRBJ2-5; TRBD2 aligns across 14 bases. There are 16 residues in the CDR3. Per the germline V gene, CDR1 is SQVTM and CDR2 is ANQGSEA. V was pared by 6 bases and J by 6 bases, with 12 bases of the junction left unmatched. The CDR3 reads CSVLGLAGGKQKTQYF. CDR3 DNA: TGCAGCGTGCTCGGACTAGCGGGAGGTAAACAAAAGACCCAGTACTTC.

This clonotype appeared a few times. The chain has TRBV4-3 and TRBJ1-1; 7 bases are a match to TRBD1. This CDR3 has 15 amino acids. Per the germline V gene, CDR1 is LGHNA and CDR2 is YSLEER. J gave up 4 bases and V 0 bases, and 5 bases lay outside the gene matches. CDR3 bases: TGCGCCAGCAGCCAAGATCGGGCAGGGGGCACTGAAGCTTTCTTT. Translated, it gives CASSQDRAGGTEAFF.

At least ten counts were recorded for this clonotype. The chain combines TRBV5-1 with TRBJ2-1, with D possibly being TRBD2 (6 bases). V lost 2 bases and J lost 6, with 12 bases in between. The CDR3 length is 14 residues. CDR1 is SGHRS, CDR2 YFSETQ, per germline. The CDR3 loop reads CASSFILAPNEQFF. The CDR3 DNA sequence: TGCGCCAGCAGCTTTATACTAGCACCCAATGAGCAGTTCTTC.

V and J are TRBV6-5 and TRBJ1-1; the D is unclear. Trimming removed 1 base at V and 4 bases at J, with 10 bases between. Germline V CDR1 and CDR2: MNHEY, SVGAGI. This CDR3 has 14 residues. The CDR3 DNA reads TGTGCCAGCAGTTACTGGGAGGTTGGCACTGAAGCTTTCTTT. This gives the protein CASSYWEVGTEAFF.